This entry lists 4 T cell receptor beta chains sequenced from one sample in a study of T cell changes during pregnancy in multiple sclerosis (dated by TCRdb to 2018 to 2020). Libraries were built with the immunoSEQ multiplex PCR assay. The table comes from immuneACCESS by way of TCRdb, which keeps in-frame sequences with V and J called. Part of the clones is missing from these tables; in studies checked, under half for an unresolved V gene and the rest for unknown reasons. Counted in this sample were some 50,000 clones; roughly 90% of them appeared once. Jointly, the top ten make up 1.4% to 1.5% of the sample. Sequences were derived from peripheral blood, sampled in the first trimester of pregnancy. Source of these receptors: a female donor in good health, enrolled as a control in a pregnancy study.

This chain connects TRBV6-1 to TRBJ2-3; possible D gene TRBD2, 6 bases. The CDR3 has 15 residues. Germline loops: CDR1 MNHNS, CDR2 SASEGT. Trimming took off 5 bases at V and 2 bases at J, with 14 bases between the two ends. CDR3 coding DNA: TGTGCCAGCAGTCCCGGGACTTCCGACACAGATACGCAGTATTTT. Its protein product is CASSPGTSDTDTQYF.

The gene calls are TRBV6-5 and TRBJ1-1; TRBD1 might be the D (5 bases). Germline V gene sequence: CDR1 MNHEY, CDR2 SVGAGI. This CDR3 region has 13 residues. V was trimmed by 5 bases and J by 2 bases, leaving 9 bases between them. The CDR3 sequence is CASSKQVNTEAFF. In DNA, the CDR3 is TGTGCCAGCAGTAAACAGGTTAACACTGAAGCTTTCTTT.

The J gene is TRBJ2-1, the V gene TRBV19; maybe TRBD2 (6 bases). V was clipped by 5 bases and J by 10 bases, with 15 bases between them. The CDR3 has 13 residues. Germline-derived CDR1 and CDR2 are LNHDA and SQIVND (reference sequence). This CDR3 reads CASSLQTSFEQFF. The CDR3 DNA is TGTGCCAGTAGTCTCCAGACTAGTTTCGAGCAGTTCTTC.

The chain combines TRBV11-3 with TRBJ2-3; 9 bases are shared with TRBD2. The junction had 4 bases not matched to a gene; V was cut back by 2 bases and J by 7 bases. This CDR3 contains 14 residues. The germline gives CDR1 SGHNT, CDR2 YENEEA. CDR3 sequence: CASSLSSGGNTQYF. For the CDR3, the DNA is TGTGCCAGCAGCTTAAGTAGCGGGGGAAATACGCAGTATTTT. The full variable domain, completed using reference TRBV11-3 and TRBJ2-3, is EAGVVQSPRYKIIEKKQPVAFWCNPISGHNTLYWYLQNLGQGPELLIRYENEEAVDDSQLPKDRFSAERLKGVDSTLKIQPAELGDSAVYLCASSLSSGGNTQYFGPGTRLTVL.